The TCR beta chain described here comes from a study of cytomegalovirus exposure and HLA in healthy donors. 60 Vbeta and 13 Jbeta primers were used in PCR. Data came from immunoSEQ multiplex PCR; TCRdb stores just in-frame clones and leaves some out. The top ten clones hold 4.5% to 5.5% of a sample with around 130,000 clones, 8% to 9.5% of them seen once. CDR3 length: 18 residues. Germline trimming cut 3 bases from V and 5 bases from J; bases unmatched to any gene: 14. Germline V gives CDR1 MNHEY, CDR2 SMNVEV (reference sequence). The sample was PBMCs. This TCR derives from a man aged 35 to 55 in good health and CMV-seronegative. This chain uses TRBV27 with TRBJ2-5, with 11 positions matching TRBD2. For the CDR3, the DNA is TGTGCCAGCAGTTTGACCCCGCCCCTAGCGGGGGGCGGGGAGACCCAGTACTTC. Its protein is CASSLTPPLAGGGETQYF.